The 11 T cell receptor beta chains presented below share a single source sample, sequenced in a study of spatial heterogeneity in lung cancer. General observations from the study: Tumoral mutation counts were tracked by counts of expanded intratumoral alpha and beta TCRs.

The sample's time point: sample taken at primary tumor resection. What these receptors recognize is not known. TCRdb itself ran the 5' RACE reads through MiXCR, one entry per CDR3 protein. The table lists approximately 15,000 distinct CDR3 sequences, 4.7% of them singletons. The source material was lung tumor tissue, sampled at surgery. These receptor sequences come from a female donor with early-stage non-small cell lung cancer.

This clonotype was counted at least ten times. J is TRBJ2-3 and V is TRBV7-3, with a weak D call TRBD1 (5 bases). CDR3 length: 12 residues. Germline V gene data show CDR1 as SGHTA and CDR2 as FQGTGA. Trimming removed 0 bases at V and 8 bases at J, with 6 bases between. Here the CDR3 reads CASSLTQGTQYF. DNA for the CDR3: TGTGCCAGCAGCTTAACGCAGGGTACGCAGTATTTT.

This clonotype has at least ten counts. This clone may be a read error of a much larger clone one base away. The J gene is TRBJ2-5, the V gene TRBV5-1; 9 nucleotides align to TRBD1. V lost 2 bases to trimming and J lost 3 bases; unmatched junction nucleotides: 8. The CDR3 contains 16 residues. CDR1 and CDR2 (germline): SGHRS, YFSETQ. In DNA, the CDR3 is TGCGCCAGCAGCTTAGTAGGGACAGGGTACGAAGAGACCCAGTACTTC. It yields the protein CASSLVGTGYEETQYF.

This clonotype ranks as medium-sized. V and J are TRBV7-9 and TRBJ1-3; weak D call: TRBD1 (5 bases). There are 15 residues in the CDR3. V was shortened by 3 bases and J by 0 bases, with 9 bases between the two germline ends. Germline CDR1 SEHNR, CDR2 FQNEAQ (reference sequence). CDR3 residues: CASSFDRHSGNTIYF. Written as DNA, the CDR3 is TGTGCCAGCAGCTTTGACAGACACTCTGGAAACACCATATATTTT.

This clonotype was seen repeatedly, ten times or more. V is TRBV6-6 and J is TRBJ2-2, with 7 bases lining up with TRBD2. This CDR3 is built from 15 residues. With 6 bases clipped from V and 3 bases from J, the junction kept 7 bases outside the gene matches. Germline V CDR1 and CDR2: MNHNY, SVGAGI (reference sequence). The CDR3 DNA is TGTGCCAGCAGGACCTGGGGGGGGGACACCGGGGAGCTGTTTTTT. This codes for CASRTWGGDTGELFF.

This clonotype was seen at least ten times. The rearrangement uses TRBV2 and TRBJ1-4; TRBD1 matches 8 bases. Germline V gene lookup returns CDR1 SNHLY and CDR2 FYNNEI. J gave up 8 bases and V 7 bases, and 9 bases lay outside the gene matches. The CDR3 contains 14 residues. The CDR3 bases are TGTGCCAGCACCAAACAGGGGGGGAGGGAAAAACTGTTTTTT. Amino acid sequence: CASTKQGGREKLFF. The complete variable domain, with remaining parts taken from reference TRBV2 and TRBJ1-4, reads EPEVTQTPSHQVTQMGQEVILRCVPISNHLYFYWYRQILGQKVEFLVSFYNNEISEKSEIFDDQFSVERPDGSNFTLKIRSTKLEDSAMYFCASTKQGGREKLFFGSGTQLSVL.

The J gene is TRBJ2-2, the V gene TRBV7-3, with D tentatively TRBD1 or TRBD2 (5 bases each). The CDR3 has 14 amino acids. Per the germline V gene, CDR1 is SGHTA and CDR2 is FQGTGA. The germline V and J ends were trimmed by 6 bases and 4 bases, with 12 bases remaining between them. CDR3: CASRPGSRTGELFF. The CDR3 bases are TGTGCCAGCAGGCCAGGGAGCCGCACCGGGGAGCTGTTTTTT.

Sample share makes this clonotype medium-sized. CDR3 nucleotides: TGTGCCAGCAGTCCCGGGACAGGGTACACTGAAGCTTTCTTT. It codes for CASSPGTGYTEAFF. The chain is built from TRBV7-9 and TRBJ1-1; 9 nucleotides line up with TRBD1. This CDR3 contains 14 residues. Germline V gene sequence: CDR1 SEHNR, CDR2 FQNEAQ (reference sequence). V dropped 6 bases and J dropped 3; count of bases not matched to a gene: 5.

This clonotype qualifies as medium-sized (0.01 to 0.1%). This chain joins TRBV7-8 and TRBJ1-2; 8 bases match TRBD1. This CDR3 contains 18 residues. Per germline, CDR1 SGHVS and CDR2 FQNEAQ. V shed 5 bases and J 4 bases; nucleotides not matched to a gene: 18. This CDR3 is CASSPIRTGRGPSYGYTF. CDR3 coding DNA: TGTGCCAGCAGCCCCATACGGACAGGGAGAGGGCCCTCCTATGGCTACACCTTC.

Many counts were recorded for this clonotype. CDR3 residues: CASSGEVVQPQHF. The CDR3 DNA reads as TGTGCCAGCAGTGGGGAGGTGGTACAGCCCCAGCATTTT. The chain recombines TRBV2 with TRBJ1-5; D gene ambiguous. This CDR3 spans 13 amino acids. Per germline, CDR1 SNHLY and CDR2 FYNNEI. Trimming took off 4 bases at V and 7 bases at J, with 11 bases between the two ends.

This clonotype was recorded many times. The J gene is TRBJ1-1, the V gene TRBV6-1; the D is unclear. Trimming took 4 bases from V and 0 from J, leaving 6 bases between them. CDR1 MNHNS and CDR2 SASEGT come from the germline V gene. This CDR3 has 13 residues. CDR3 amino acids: CASSGGMNTEAFF. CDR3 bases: TGTGCCAGCAGTGGGGGAATGAACACTGAAGCTTTCTTT.

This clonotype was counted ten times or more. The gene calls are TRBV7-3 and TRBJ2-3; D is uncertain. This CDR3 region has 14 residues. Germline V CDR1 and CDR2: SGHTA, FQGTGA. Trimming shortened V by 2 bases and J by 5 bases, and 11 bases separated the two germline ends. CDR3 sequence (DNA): TGTGCCAGCAGCTTAGGCCGGGCCGTAGATACGCAGTATTTT. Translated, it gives CASSLGRAVDTQYF. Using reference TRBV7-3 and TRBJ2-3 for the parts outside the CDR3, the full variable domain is GAGVSQTPSNKVTEKGKYVELRCDPISGHTALYWYRQSLGQGPEFLIYFQGTGAADDSGLPNDRFFAVRPEGSVSTLKIQRTERGDSAVYLCASSLGRAVDTQYFGPGTRLTVL.